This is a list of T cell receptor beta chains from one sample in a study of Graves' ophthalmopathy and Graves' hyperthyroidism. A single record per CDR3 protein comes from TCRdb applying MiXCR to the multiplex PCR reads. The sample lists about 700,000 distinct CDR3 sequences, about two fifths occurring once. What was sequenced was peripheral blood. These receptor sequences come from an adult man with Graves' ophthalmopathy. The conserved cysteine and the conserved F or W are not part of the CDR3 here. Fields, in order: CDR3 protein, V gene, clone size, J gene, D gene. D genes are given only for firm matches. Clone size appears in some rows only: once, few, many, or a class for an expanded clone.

ASSEGKGHLETQY,TRBV9,many,TRBJ2-5,NA
SASGLAGDSYEQY,TRBV20-1,few,TRBJ2-7,TRBD2
SAPQGRDNYGYT,TRBV20-1,many,TRBJ1-2,NA
ASEGDSYEQY,TRBV11-3,many,TRBJ2-7,NA
ASSQSVGAEAF,TRBV3-1,many,TRBJ1-1,NA
AINSGRSYEQY,TRBV10-3,NA,TRBJ2-7,TRBD2
ASSTSWSEKLF,TRBV7-6,once,TRBJ1-4,NA
ASGPDLHGYT,TRBV6-6,many,TRBJ1-2,NA
ASGLKETQY,TRBV12-5,many,TRBJ2-5,NA
ASSLAKNWRF,TRBV7-2,NA,TRBJ2-1,NA
ASSPQTGGTGEQY,TRBV7-9,NA,TRBJ2-7,TRBD1
SVERTGSGFT,TRBV29-1,NA,TRBJ1-2,TRBD1
ASRSAGRGTEAF,TRBV13,few,TRBJ1-1,NA
ASSPTGLQSGYT,TRBV7-9,few,TRBJ1-2,NA
ATSRVAGRGGYT,TRBV15,few,TRBJ1-2,NA
AWRPTGNYGYT,TRBV15,once,TRBJ1-2,TRBD1
AISEAAGGTVYEQY,TRBV10-3,NA,TRBJ2-7,NA
ASSDKGSPSYGYT,TRBV25-1,NA,TRBJ1-2,NA
ASSYHTGELF,TRBV5-1,many,TRBJ2-2,NA
ASSEGLLGYT,TRBV2,many,TRBJ1-2,NA
ASSPRTGNNQPQH,TRBV7-7,NA,TRBJ1-5,TRBD1
ASSEGGGPNYGYT,TRBV9,few,TRBJ1-2,NA
AISNPTATYGYT,TRBV19,NA,TRBJ1-2,NA
ATSSLDNTYEQY,TRBV24-1,NA,TRBJ2-7,NA
ASSQVGATGEPQH,TRBV4-1,many,TRBJ1-5,NA
ASRQEAVAGGRTEAF,TRBV5-1,NA,TRBJ1-1,NA
ASSERAGLYSNQPQH,TRBV10-3,many,TRBJ1-5,NA
SVRTVTGSVNADT,TRBV29-1,NA,TRBJ1-2,NA
ASSFSALGGRSPLH,TRBV7-9,NA,TRBJ1-6,NA
ASSYKGQGGGYT,TRBV12-3/TRBV12-4,NA,TRBJ1-2,TRBD1
ASSYPDRSAGYT,TRBV6-2/TRBV6-3,NA,TRBJ1-2,NA